These 15 T cell receptor beta chains share one sample of origin, sequenced in a study of spatial heterogeneity in lung cancer. TCRdb re-derived calls from the 5' RACE reads in MiXCR, one entry per CDR3 protein. The sample includes tens of thousands of distinct CDR3 sequences, roughly 7% of them seen just once. Time point defined: sample taken at primary tumor resection. This material consisted of PBMCs, taken at surgery. The source is a male donor with early-stage non-small cell lung cancer.

This clonotype was found a few times. This chain links TRBV6-1 with TRBJ2-1; 10 positions agree with TRBD2. Germline V lookup: CDR1 MNHNS, CDR2 SASEGT. J gave up 1 base and V 5 bases, and 2 bases lay outside the gene matches. This CDR3 comprises 15 residues. CDR3 loop: CASSNSGRSYNEQFF. The CDR3 region has the DNA TGTGCCAGCAGTAATAGCGGGAGGTCCTACAATGAGCAGTTCTTC.

This clonotype was detected a few times. The chain carries TRBV4-1 and TRBJ2-1, with 10 positions matching TRBD2. V was pared by 4 bases and J by 8 bases, with 14 bases of the junction left unmatched. This CDR3 comprises 17 residues. CDR1 and CDR2 (germline): MGHRA, YSYEKL. This CDR3 reads CASSPQRTSGIGDEQFF. The CDR3 DNA is TGCGCCAGCAGCCCACAACGGACTAGCGGAATAGGCGATGAGCAGTTCTTC.

The CDR3 nucleotides read TGCGCCAGCAGTGCCGGACTAGCGGGAGGGCCCTGGACTTCAGATACGCAGTATTTT. As protein: CASSAGLAGGPWTSDTQYF. The chain combines TRBV5-1 with TRBJ2-3, with 15 bases identical to TRBD2. The CDR3 contains 19 residues. The junction had 14 bases not matched to a gene; V was cut back by 5 bases and J by 4 bases. Germline V lookup: CDR1 SGHRS, CDR2 YFSETQ.

This clonotype was counted between two and nine times. The V and J genes are TRBV24-1 and TRBJ2-1; 7 bases align to TRBD2. Germline V gives CDR1 KGHDR, CDR2 SFDVKD. CDR3 length: 18 amino acids. V trimming: 3 bases; J trimming: 1 base; junction bases outside the gene matches: 11. CDR3 amino acids: CATSDPGFGGSSYNEQFF. CDR3 bases: TGTGCCACCAGTGATCCCGGATTTGGCGGGAGTTCCTACAATGAGCAGTTCTTC.

By sample fraction, this clonotype is medium-sized (0.01 to 0.1%). The chain couples TRBV7-2 to TRBJ2-3; no firm D call. This CDR3 spans 12 amino acids. Germline values: CDR1 SGHTA, CDR2 FQGNSA. The V end lost 2 bases, the J end lost 4 bases, and 4 bases lay between the germline ends. CDR3 in amino acids: CASSLLADTQYF. The CDR3 coding sequence is TGTGCCAGCAGCTTATTGGCAGATACGCAGTATTTT.

There are many counts of this clonotype. The rearrangement uses TRBV5-8 and TRBJ2-7, with D uncertain. This CDR3 spans 13 amino acids. Germline V gene data show CDR1 as SGHTS and CDR2 as YDEGEE. V was trimmed by 4 bases and J by 3 bases, leaving 11 bases between them. The CDR3 nucleotides read TGTGCCAGCAGCCCGGACGGAATCTACGAGCAGTACTTC. This sequence encodes CASSPDGIYEQYF.

This clonotype was detected ten times or more. V and J are TRBV5-1 and TRBJ2-2; no definite D call. The germline gives CDR1 SGHRS, CDR2 YFSETQ. This CDR3 spans 16 amino acids. Trimming stripped 0 bases from V and 5 bases from J, with 14 bases between. This CDR3 reads CASSLESGVATGELFF. Here the CDR3 DNA reads TGCGCCAGCAGCTTGGAAAGTGGGGTTGCAACCGGGGAGCTGTTTTTT.

By frequency in the sample, this clonotype is medium-sized. V and J are TRBV10-3 and TRBJ2-3; the match to TRBD2 covers 12 bases. This CDR3 comprises 17 residues. The junction had 5 bases not matched to a gene; V was cut back by 2 bases and J by 2 bases. Germline CDR1 ENHRY, CDR2 SYGVKD. Here the CDR3 DNA reads TGTGCCATCAGTGAGCCACTAGCGGGGGGAAACACAGATACGCAGTATTTT. It codes for CAISEPLAGGNTDTQYF.

This clonotype was detected many times. The rearrangement joins TRBV28 to TRBJ1-2; perhaps TRBD1 as D (5 bases). This CDR3 comprises 14 residues. Germline V gene data show CDR1 as MDHEN and CDR2 as SYDVKM. The ends were cut back, 3 bases at V and 2 bases at J, with 10 bases in the middle. In DNA form, the CDR3 reads TGTGCCAGCAGTTTCGGGGCGCTGAACTATGGCTACACCTTC. Translating it yields CASSFGALNYGYTF.

In this sample, this clonotype turned up many times. V gene TRBV11-2 combines with J gene TRBJ1-2; D is uncertain. The CDR3 is 11 amino acids. V was cut by 5 bases and J by 5 bases, with 6 bases left in between. CDR1 SGHAT and CDR2 FQNNGV come from the germline V gene. CDR3 coding DNA: TGTGCCAGCAGCCCGGGATATGGCTACACCTTC. Its protein is CASSPGYGYTF.

This clonotype showed up just once. The chain couples TRBV7-8 to TRBJ1-1; D gene ambiguous. This CDR3 has 15 amino acids. CDR1 and CDR2 from the germline V gene are SGHVS and FQNEAQ. Trimming left V 4 bases short and J 0 bases short, with 12 bases between. This chain's CDR3 is CASSSRRGVNTEAFF. The CDR3 coding sequence is TGTGCCAGCAGCTCCCGACGGGGAGTGAACACTGAAGCTTTCTTT.

This sequence joins TRBV5-1 and TRBJ2-7; 11 bases line up with TRBD2. The germline gives CDR1 SGHRS, CDR2 YFSETQ. CDR3 length: 14 residues. V gave up 5 bases and J gave up 3 bases; unmatched junction bases: 4. CDR3 sequence (DNA): TGCGCCAGCAGTCGACTAGCGGGAAACTACGAGCAGTACTTC. As protein: CASSRLAGNYEQYF.

The gene calls are TRBV20-1 and TRBJ2-1; perhaps TRBD1 as D (6 bases). V was pared by 2 bases and J by 4 bases, with 9 bases between. CDR3 length equals 13 residues. Germline-derived CDR1 and CDR2 are DFQATT and SNEGSKA (reference sequence). CDR3 region: CSARYRVYNEQFF. For the CDR3, the DNA is TGCAGTGCTAGATACAGGGTTTACAATGAGCAGTTCTTC.

This clonotype was picked up many times. The CDR3 loop is CASSLSSGLETQYF. CDR3 sequence (DNA): TGTGCCAGCAGCTTAAGTAGCGGCTTGGAGACCCAGTACTTC. This chain links TRBV7-9 with TRBJ2-5, with a possible D match to TRBD2 (6 bases). The CDR3 length is 14 residues. Trimming took 2 bases from V and 5 from J, leaving 12 bases between them. CDR1 is SEHNR and CDR2 is FQNEAQ in the germline V gene (reference sequence).

CDR3 sequence: CSAASRLSTDTQYF. The CDR3 DNA is TGCAGTGCTGCCAGTCGGCTCAGCACAGATACGCAGTATTTT. The chain recombines TRBV20-1 with TRBJ2-3; no clear D. Germline CDR1 DFQATT, CDR2 SNEGSKA (reference sequence). This CDR3 comprises 14 residues. V was cut by 5 bases and J by 0 bases, with 12 bases left in between.